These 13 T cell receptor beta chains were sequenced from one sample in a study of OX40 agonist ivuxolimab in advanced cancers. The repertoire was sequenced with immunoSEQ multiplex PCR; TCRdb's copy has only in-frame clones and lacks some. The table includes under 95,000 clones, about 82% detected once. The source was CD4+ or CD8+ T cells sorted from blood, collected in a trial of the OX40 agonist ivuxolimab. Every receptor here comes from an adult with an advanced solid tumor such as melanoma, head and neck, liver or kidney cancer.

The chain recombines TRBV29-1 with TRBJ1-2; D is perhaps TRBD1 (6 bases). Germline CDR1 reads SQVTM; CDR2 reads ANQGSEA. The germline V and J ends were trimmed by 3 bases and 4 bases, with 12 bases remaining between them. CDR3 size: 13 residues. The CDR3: CSVEGAGTYGYTF. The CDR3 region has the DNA TGCAGCGTTGAGGGGGCAGGAACCTATGGCTACACCTTC.

The CDR3 protein is CASSPSDRGKGYTF. In DNA form, the CDR3 reads TGTGCCAGCAGCCCCTCGGACAGGGGGAAGGGCTACACCTTC. This chain links TRBV6-6 with TRBJ1-2; 10 nucleotides agree with TRBD1. The CDR3 has 14 residues. V trimming: 6 bases; J trimming: 8 bases; junction bases outside the gene matches: 9. CDR1 is MNHNY and CDR2 is SVGAGI in the germline V gene (reference sequence).

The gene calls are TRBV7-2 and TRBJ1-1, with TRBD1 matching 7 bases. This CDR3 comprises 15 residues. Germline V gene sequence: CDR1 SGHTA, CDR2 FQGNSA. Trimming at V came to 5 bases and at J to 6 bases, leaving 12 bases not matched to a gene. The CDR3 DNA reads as TGTGCCAGCAGCGCACGACAGGGAGGGAAATCTGAAGCTTTCTTT. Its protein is CASSARQGGKSEAFF.

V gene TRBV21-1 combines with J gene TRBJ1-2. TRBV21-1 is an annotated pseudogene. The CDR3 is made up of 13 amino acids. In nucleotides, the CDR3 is TGTGCCAGCAGCAGTCGGGGACACTATGGCTACACCTTC. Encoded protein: CASSSRGHYGYTF.

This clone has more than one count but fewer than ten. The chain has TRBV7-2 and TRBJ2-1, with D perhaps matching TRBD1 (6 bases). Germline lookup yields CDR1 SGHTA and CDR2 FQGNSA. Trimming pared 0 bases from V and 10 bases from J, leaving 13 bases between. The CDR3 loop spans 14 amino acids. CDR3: CASSLAYGGWEQFF. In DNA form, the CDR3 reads TGTGCCAGCAGCTTAGCGTATGGGGGCTGGGAGCAGTTCTTC.

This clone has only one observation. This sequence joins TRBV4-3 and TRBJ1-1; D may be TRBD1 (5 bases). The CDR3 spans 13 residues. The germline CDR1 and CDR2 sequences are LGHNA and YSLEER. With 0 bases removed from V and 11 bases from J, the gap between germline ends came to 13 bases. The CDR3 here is CASSQDSGQGAFF. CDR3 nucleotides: TGCGCCAGCAGCCAAGATTCGGGGCAGGGTGCTTTCTTT.

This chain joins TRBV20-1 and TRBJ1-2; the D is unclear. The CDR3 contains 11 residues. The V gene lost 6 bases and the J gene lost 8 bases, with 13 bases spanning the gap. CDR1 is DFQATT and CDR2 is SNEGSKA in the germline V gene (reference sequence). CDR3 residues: CSAPFARGYTF. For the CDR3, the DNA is TGCAGTGCACCTTTTGCGAGGGGCTACACCTTC.

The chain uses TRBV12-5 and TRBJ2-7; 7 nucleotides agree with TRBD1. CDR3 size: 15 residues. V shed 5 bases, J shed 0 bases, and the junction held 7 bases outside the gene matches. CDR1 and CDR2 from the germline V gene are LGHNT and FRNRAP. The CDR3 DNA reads TGTGCTAGTGGTAAGGGACAGCCCTTCTCCTACGAGCAGTACTTC. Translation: CASGKGQPFSYEQYF.

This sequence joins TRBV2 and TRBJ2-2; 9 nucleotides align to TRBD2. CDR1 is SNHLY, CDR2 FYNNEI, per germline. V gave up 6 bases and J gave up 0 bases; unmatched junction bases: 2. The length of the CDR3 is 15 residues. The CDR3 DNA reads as TGTGCCAGCAGGGCTAGCGGGGCGAACACCGGGGAGCTGTTTTTT. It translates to CASRASGANTGELFF. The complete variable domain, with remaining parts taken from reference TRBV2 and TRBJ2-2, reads EPEVTQTPSHQVTQMGQEVILRCVPISNHLYFYWYRQILGQKVEFLVSFYNNEISEKSEIFDDQFSVERPDGSNFTLKIRSTKLEDSAMYFCASRASGANTGELFFGEGSRLTVL.

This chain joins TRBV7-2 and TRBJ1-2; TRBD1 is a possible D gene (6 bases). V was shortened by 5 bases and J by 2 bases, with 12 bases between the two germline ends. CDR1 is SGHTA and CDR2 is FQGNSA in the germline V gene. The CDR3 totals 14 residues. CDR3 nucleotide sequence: TGTGCCAGCAGCCCTCAGGGGAAGAACTATGGCTACACCTTC. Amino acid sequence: CASSPQGKNYGYTF.

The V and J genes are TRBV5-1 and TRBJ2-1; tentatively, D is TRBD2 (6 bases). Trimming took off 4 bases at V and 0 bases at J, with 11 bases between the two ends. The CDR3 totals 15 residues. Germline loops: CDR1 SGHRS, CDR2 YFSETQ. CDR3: CASSPGVGSYNEQFF. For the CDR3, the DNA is TGCGCCAGCAGCCCGGGGGTGGGCTCCTACAATGAGCAGTTCTTC.

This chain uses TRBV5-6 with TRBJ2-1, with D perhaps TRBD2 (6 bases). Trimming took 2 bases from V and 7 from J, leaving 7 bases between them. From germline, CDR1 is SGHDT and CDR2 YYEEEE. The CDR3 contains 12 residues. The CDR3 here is CASSFGGNEQFF. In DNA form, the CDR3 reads TGTGCCAGCAGCTTTGGGGGGAATGAGCAGTTCTTC.

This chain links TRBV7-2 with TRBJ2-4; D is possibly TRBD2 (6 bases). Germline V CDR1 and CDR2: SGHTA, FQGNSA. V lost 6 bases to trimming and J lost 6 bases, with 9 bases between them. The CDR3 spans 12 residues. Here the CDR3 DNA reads TGTGCCAGCAGTCGGGACTTAAACATTCAGTACTTC. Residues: CASSRDLNIQYF.